This TCR beta chain was sequenced for a study of blood T cell repertoires in COVID-19. V was shortened by 3 bases and J by 5 bases, with 11 bases between the two germline ends. Germline CDR1 and CDR2: SEHNR and FQNEAQ (reference sequence). The CDR3 has 14 residues. In the authors' methods: Amplification of reference gene primers was used by the study to estimate nucleated cell counts. Measured with immunoSEQ multiplex PCR; TCRdb has only the in-frame clones, and not every one. That table furnishes V, J and clone size, whereas the DNA furnished D and trimming. The sample lists about 250,000 clones; about four fifths were seen once.

The chain couples TRBV7-9 to TRBJ2-1; unclear D gene. The sequenced material came from peripheral blood. The source of this sequence is a man older than 75 with acute or convalescent COVID-19. The CDR3 loop reads CASSFDTIDNEQFF. CDR3 bases: TGTGCCAGCAGCTTCGACACGATCGACAATGAGCAGTTCTTC.